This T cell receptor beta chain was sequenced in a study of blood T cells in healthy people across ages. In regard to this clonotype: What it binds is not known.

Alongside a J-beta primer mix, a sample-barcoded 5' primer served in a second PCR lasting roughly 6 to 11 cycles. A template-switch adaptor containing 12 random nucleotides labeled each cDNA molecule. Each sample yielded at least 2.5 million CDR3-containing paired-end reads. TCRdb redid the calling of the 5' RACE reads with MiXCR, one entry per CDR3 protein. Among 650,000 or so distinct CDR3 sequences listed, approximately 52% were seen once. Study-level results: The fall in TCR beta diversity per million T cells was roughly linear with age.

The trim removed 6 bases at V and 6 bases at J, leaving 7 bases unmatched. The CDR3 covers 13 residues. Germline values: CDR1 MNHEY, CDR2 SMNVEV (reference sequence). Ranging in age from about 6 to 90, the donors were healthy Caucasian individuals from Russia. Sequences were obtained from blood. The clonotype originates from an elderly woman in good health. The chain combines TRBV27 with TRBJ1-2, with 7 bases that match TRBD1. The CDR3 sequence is CASSRGQKNGYTF. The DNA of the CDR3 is TGTGCCAGCAGCCGGGGACAGAAGAATGGCTACACCTTC.